This TCR beta chain was observed in a study of control samples from healthy donors and cancer patients (dated by TCRdb to the early 2020s). Trimming leaves V shorter by 2 bases and J shorter by 0 bases, with the junction holding 10 bases beyond the gene matches. Via the germline V gene, CDR1 is SGHAT and CDR2 FQNNGV. The CDR3 runs 18 amino acids, cysteine and phenylalanine included. Only the CDR3 part of the read is kept: 54 bases, read in frame from the first base. The library was prepared using the immunoSEQ multiplex PCR assay. The source is immuneACCESS, and TCRdb retained only in-frame sequences with V and J called. Part of the clones is not carried over; for the studies checked, unresolved V genes explain less than half of this, and the remainder is unexplained. The sample data list 100,000 to 150,000 clones, and about 92% of these were observed just once. Approximately 2% of the sample comes from the top ten.

A remark on this clone: What antigen it recognizes has not been identified. Per-base qualities were not stored, and no clone one base away is much larger.

Sequencing input: blood. The receptor was isolated from a woman aged 45-65 years in good health. Recombination joined TRBV11-2 with TRBJ2-3; 8 nucleotides in the junction match TRBD2. The CDR3 reads CASSLSSGSLRSTDTQYF. The DNA sequence reads TGTGCCAGCAGCTTATCAAGCGGGAGTCTAAGGAGCACAGATACGCAGTATTTT. The variable domain in full, with residues beyond the CDR3 obtained from the reference TRBV11-2 and TRBJ2-3 genes, is EAGVAQSPRYKIIEKRQSVAFWCNPISGHATLYWYQQILGQGPKLLIQFQNNGVVDDSQLPKDRFSAERLKGVDSTLKIQPAKLEDSAVYLCASSLSSGSLRSTDTQYFGPGTRLTVL.